These 26 T cell receptor beta chains were sequenced from one sample in a study of T-cell memory formation after mild COVID-19. TCRdb itself ran the 5' RACE reads through MiXCR, one entry per CDR3 protein. Among around 340,000 distinct CDR3 sequences listed, about 16% were seen once. Sequenced: PBMCs or a T cell subset sorted from them (not recorded which). Receptors originate from a man in his late teens or twenties who had mild COVID-19 (a few samples of this study predate the infection). Cell type and time point are not known.

This clonotype has just a few counts. The chain uses TRBV7-2 and TRBJ2-7; tentative D call: TRBD1 (6 bases). CDR1 is SGHTA and CDR2 is FQGNSA in the germline V gene. Deletions cut 4 bases from V and 5 bases from J, with 9 bases between. The length of the CDR3 is 12 residues. The CDR3 nucleotides are TGTGCCAGCAGCTCCACAGGGAACGAGCAGTACTTC. As protein: CASSSTGNEQYF.

At least ten counts were recorded for this clonotype. The V call is TRBV5-1, the J call TRBJ2-3, with D maybe TRBD2 (6 bases). Germline-derived CDR1 and CDR2 are SGHRS and YFSETQ. V shed 4 bases and J shed 3 bases, with 12 bases lying between them. The CDR3 loop spans 14 amino acids. The CDR3 DNA sequence: TGCGCCAGCAGCCGTCGGGACTTGACAGATACGCAGTATTTT. This gives the protein CASSRRDLTDTQYF.

This clonotype was detected a few times. An end of the junction does not agree with germline; a read error may underlie this. The chain combines TRBV12-3 or TRBV12-4 with TRBJ2-3; 14 nucleotides line up with TRBD2. The CDR3 is made up of 14 amino acids. Written as DNA, the CDR3 is TGTGCCAGCAGTTTAGGGCCGACTAGCGGGGGGGGGCATTTT. Translating it yields CASSLGPTSGGGHF.

The chain carries TRBV5-1 and TRBJ2-3, with D perhaps matching TRBD1 or TRBD2 (5 bases each). Germline CDR1 and CDR2: SGHRS and YFSETQ. V was pared by 4 bases and J by 2 bases, with 11 bases between. The CDR3 contains 14 residues. The CDR3 DNA reads as TGCGCCAGCAGCATCGGGACCACCACAGATACGCAGTATTTT. Its protein product is CASSIGTTTDTQYF.

This clonotype was seen repeatedly, ten times or more. The J gene is TRBJ1-1, the V gene TRBV20-1, with D possibly TRBD1 on 6 matching bases. The CDR3 has 13 amino acids. The germline V gene has CDR1 DFQATT and CDR2 SNEGSKA (reference sequence). V was pared by 6 bases and J by 5 bases, with 16 bases between. The CDR3 DNA is TGCAGTGCCCCCGACAGGAGGATGACTGAAGCTTTCTTT. Amino acids: CSAPDRRMTEAFF.

This clonotype was detected a few times. The chain couples TRBV4-3 to TRBJ2-6; D gene uncertain. The CDR3 is 21 amino acids. The germline V gene encodes CDR1 LGHNA and CDR2 YSLEER. Trimming stripped 3 bases from V and 2 bases from J, with 26 bases between. DNA of the CDR3: TGCGCCAGCAGCCAGTCTCCGCCGATAGGGTACTTGACACCTGGGGCCAACGTCCTGACTTTC. Translation gives CASSQSPPIGYLTPGANVLTF.

The chain carries TRBV11-1 and TRBJ1-6; no clear D gene. Germline loops: CDR1 SGHAT, CDR2 FQDESV (reference sequence). V was cut by 5 bases and J by 8 bases, with 19 bases left in between. This CDR3 region has 16 residues. The CDR3 bases are TGTGCCAGCAGCCAGCACTCAAGTACGGCCGATTCACCCCTCCACTTT. Amino acid sequence: CASSQHSSTADSPLHF.

The chain links TRBV6-5 to TRBJ1-5; weak D call: TRBD1 (5 bases). The CDR3 is 15 residues long. V lost 4 bases, J lost 2 bases, and 12 bases lay in between. The germline gives CDR1 MNHEY, CDR2 SVGAGI. The CDR3 protein is CASSSAGSGNQPQHF. CDR3 nucleotide sequence: TGTGCCAGCAGTTCAGCAGGGTCGGGCAATCAGCCCCAGCATTTT.

In this sample, this clonotype turned up a few times. This chain uses TRBV7-9 with TRBJ2-7; D possibly corresponds to TRBD2 (7 bases). The V gene's germline CDR1 is SEHNR and CDR2 FQNEAQ (reference sequence). Between the trimmed V and J ends, which lost 5 bases and 6 bases, there was a span of 14 bases. The CDR3 extends over 13 amino acids. CDR3 sequence (DNA): TGTGCCAGCAGCAAGGGGGGGGGAGGCGAGCAGTACTTC. It yields the protein CASSKGGGGEQYF. Full variable domain (remainder filled in from reference TRBV7-9 and TRBJ2-7): DTGVSQNPRHKITKRGQNVTFRCDPISEHNRLYWYRQTLGQGPEFLTYFQNEAQLEKSRLLSDRFSAERPKGSFSTLEIQRTEQGDSAMYLCASSKGGGGEQYFGPGTRLTVT.

The J gene is TRBJ2-7, the V gene TRBV15; perhaps TRBD1 as D (5 bases). This CDR3 contains 14 residues. Germline lookup yields CDR1 LNHNV and CDR2 YYDKDF (reference sequence). V was cut by 5 bases and J by 7 bases, with 18 bases left in between. CDR3 protein: CATSGSRASGEQYF. The CDR3 DNA sequence: TGTGCCACCAGCGGCTCCCGAGCCTCAGGGGAGCAGTACTTC. The variable domain in full, with the rest retrieved from reference TRBV15 and TRBJ2-7, is DAMVIQNPRYQVTQFGKPVTLSCSQTLNHNVMYWYQQKSSQAPKLLFHYYDKDFNNEADTPDNFQSRRPNTSFCFLDIRSPGLGDTAMYLCATSGSRASGEQYFGPGTRLTVT.

The chain has TRBV19 and TRBJ2-1; tentative D call: TRBD1 (5 bases). V lost 0 bases, J lost 6 bases, and 15 bases lay in between. CDR3 length: 16 residues. Germline V gene data show CDR1 as LNHDA and CDR2 as SQIVND (reference sequence). The CDR3 loop is CASSIDGSGLANEQFF. CDR3 in DNA: TGTGCCAGTAGTATAGATGGGTCAGGGTTGGCCAATGAGCAGTTCTTC.

V gene TRBV7-9 combines with J gene TRBJ2-2; no reliable D call. This CDR3 has 14 residues. Looked up from germline, CDR1 is SEHNR and CDR2 is FQNEAQ (reference sequence). V was shortened by 5 bases and J by 3 bases, with 10 bases between the two germline ends. This CDR3 is CASSRPLDTGELFF. Written as DNA, the CDR3 is TGTGCCAGCAGCCGTCCCCTTGACACCGGGGAGCTGTTTTTT.

This clonotype was counted at least ten times. The J gene is TRBJ2-6, the V gene TRBV6-5; D possibly corresponds to TRBD2 (6 bases). V was shortened by 8 bases and J by 0 bases, with 14 bases between the two germline ends. In germline, CDR1 is MNHEY, CDR2 SVGAGI. The CDR3 is 16 amino acids. CDR3 coding DNA: TGTGCCAGCCATACCGGCGGGGTCTCTGGGGCCAACGTCCTGACTTTC. This encodes CASHTGGVSGANVLTF.

This clonotype was picked up a small number of times. V usage is TRBV5-1 and J usage is TRBJ2-2; D not resolved. CDR1 SGHRS and CDR2 YFSETQ come from the germline V gene. Trimming cost V 5 bases and J 2 bases, with 10 bases left between them. The CDR3 length is 14 residues. CDR3 in DNA: TGCGCCAGCAGGTTTGGATTTAACACCGGGGAGCTGTTTTTT. It encodes CASRFGFNTGELFF.

The J gene is TRBJ2-1, the V gene TRBV4-2; D is uncertain. V lost 4 bases and J 10 bases, leaving 23 bases between the germline ends. This CDR3 has 16 residues. Looked up from germline, CDR1 is LGHNA and CDR2 is YNFKEQ. The CDR3 DNA follows: TGTGCCAGCAGCCCCCAAGTTGGTAGTAGTTTCGGCGAGCAGTTCTTC. Encoded protein: CASSPQVGSSFGEQFF.

This sequence joins TRBV4-3 and TRBJ2-3; D is perhaps TRBD2 (5 bases). V lost 1 base and J 0 bases, leaving 14 bases between the germline ends. Per the germline V gene, CDR1 is LGHNA and CDR2 is YSLEER. CDR3 length equals 17 residues. In DNA, the CDR3 is TGCGCCAGCAGCCAAGGATTTGGGGAGTCTAGCACAGATACGCAGTATTTT. Translated: CASSQGFGESSTDTQYF.

At least ten counts were recorded for this clonotype. The V gene is TRBV5-6, the J gene TRBJ2-7, with 7 bases aligning to TRBD2. Losses at the gene ends were 3 bases for V and 0 bases for J; bases not matched to a gene: 9. The CDR3 has 16 residues. Germline CDR1 is SGHDT and CDR2 is YYEEEE. CDR3 nucleotides: TGTGCCAGCAGCTCCCCTAAAGCGGGGAGCTCCTACGAGCAGTACGTC. Translated, it gives CASSSPKAGSSYEQYV.

The chain recombines TRBV5-1 with TRBJ1-5, with 7 positions matching TRBD1. Unmatched junction bases numbered 5, after V lost 5 bases and J lost 6 bases. Germline CDR1 SGHRS, CDR2 YFSETQ. The length of the CDR3 is 13 residues. CDR3 region: CASRFTGVQPQHF. CDR3 in DNA: TGCGCCAGCAGATTCACAGGGGTTCAGCCCCAGCATTTT.

The chain carries TRBV28 and TRBJ1-5; 7 nucleotides align to TRBD1. After removal of 7 bases from V and 0 bases from J, the junction contained 12 bases not matched to a gene. This CDR3 is 17 amino acids long. The V gene's germline CDR1 is MDHEN and CDR2 SYDVKM. The CDR3 nucleotides are TGTGCCAGCACCTCACCCGGACAGGCTTATAGCAATCAGCCCCAGCATTTT. Its translation: CASTSPGQAYSNQPQHF.

The chain is built from TRBV3-1 and TRBJ1-1; D not resolved. Deletions cut 3 bases from V and 1 base from J, with 9 bases between. CDR3 length: 14 residues. The germline gives CDR1 LGHDT, CDR2 YNNKEL (reference sequence). The CDR3 loop reads CASSHRWGNTEAFF. The CDR3, as DNA: TGTGCCAGCAGCCACCGGTGGGGGAACACTGAAGCTTTCTTT.

The chain joins TRBV5-5 to TRBJ2-7; a weak D match, TRBD1 (6 bases). Germline CDR1 SGHKS, CDR2 YYEKEE (reference sequence). Between the trimmed V and J ends, which lost 1 base and 2 bases, there was a span of 10 bases. The CDR3 has 14 residues. In DNA, the CDR3 is TGTGCCAGCAGCTTGACAGGGTCCCCCTACGAGCAGTACTTC. Translation: CASSLTGSPYEQYF.

This clonotype has just a few counts. CDR3 bases: TGCGCCAGCAGCCAAGTTCCGGGACAGAACTATGGCTACACCTTC. Protein sequence: CASSQVPGQNYGYTF. The chain combines TRBV4-1 with TRBJ1-2, with 7 bases lining up with TRBD1. This CDR3 spans 15 amino acids. Per the germline V gene, CDR1 is MGHRA and CDR2 is YSYEKL. With 1 base clipped from V and 2 bases from J, the junction kept 4 bases outside the gene matches.

The table lists this clonotype with a few counts. The chain employs TRBV12-3 or TRBV12-4 and TRBJ1-1; D unresolved. V was shortened by 4 bases and J by 11 bases, with 14 bases between the two germline ends. This CDR3 has 12 residues. The CDR3 bases are TGTGCCAGCAGTTGGAAGGTTGAGGCGGCTTTCTTT. Protein product: CASSWKVEAAFF.

This clonotype occurred a few times. Written as DNA, the CDR3 is TGTGCCAGCAGACCCCAGGACAGTCAAGAGACCCAGTACTTC. Translating gives CASRPQDSQETQYF. The V call is TRBV7-2, the J call TRBJ2-5; D might be TRBD1 (6 bases). Germline assignment: CDR1 SGHTA and CDR2 FQGNSA. Trimming cost V 6 bases and J 2 bases, with 13 bases left between them. The CDR3 contains 14 residues.

This clonotype was counted many times. The chain links TRBV7-8 to TRBJ2-2; no definite D call. The V and J ends lost 5 bases and 8 bases respectively, with 18 bases between them. Germline values: CDR1 SGHVS, CDR2 FQNEAQ. This CDR3 comprises 15 residues. The CDR3 region is CASSHSRVFGGELFF. CDR3 bases: TGTGCCAGCAGCCACTCACGCGTCTTTGGGGGGGAGCTGTTTTTT.

The rearrangement links TRBV9 to TRBJ2-3; D uncertain. The V gene lost 5 bases and the J gene lost 0 bases, with 7 bases spanning the gap. The CDR3 is 13 amino acids. Germline V gives CDR1 SGDLS, CDR2 YYNGEE. CDR3 sequence (DNA): TGTGCCAGCAGGCCCCCTAGCACAGATACGCAGTATTTT. This gives the protein CASRPPSTDTQYF.